Reported below is one TCR beta chain. Its antigen remains unidentified. Produced via immunoSEQ multiplex PCR; TCRdb's table is partial and in-frame only. The table lists around 53,000 clones, roughly three quarters of them singletons, with 4.5% to 7% in the top ten. Germline-derived CDR1 and CDR2 are SGHRS and YFSETQ. CDR3 size: 14 residues. The V and J ends lost 4 bases and 0 bases respectively, with 8 bases between them. In the ViraFEST assay, antigen-specific CD4+ clonotypes were identified by expansion after peptide-pool stimulation. Culture lasted approximately 10 days before CD4+ T cell isolation. PCR showed that the person got SARS-CoV-2 infection at some point between March and December 2020. The negative control culture used an HIV-1 Nef peptide pool. In the cultures, half the medium was exchanged for IL-2 medium on days 3 and 7. This specimen comes from a study of vaccination effects on CD4 cells after COVID-19. Background on the study: Each person got two doses of an mRNA SARS-CoV-2 vaccine, BNT162b2 or mRNA-1273.

The V call is TRBV5-1, the J call TRBJ2-1; the D is unclear. The source is a human donor who had a prior SARS-CoV-2 infection. The material was CD4+ T cells from PBMCs cultured with HIV peptides, obtained before COVID-19 vaccination. Subset specified: HIV-1 Nef peptide pool negative control/reference culture. CDR3 sequence reads: CASSGSSSYNEQFF. CDR3 sequence (DNA): TGCGCCAGCAGCGGTTCAAGCTCCTACAATGAGCAGTTCTTC.